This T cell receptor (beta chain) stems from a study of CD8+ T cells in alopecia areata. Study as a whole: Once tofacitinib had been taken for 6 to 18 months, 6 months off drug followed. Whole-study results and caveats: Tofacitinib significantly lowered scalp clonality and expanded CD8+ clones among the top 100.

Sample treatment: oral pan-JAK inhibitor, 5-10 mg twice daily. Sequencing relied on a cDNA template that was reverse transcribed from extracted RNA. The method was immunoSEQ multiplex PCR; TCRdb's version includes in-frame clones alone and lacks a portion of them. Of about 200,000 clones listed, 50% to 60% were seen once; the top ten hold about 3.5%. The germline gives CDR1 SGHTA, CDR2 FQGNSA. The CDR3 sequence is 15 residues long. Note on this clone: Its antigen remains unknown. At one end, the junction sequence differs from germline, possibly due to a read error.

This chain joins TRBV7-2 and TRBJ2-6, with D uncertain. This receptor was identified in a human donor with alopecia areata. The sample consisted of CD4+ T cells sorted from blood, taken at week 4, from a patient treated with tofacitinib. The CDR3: CASRGPSSGANVLTF. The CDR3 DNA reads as TGCGCCAGCAGAGGACCGAGCTCTGGGGCCAACGTCCTGACTTTC.